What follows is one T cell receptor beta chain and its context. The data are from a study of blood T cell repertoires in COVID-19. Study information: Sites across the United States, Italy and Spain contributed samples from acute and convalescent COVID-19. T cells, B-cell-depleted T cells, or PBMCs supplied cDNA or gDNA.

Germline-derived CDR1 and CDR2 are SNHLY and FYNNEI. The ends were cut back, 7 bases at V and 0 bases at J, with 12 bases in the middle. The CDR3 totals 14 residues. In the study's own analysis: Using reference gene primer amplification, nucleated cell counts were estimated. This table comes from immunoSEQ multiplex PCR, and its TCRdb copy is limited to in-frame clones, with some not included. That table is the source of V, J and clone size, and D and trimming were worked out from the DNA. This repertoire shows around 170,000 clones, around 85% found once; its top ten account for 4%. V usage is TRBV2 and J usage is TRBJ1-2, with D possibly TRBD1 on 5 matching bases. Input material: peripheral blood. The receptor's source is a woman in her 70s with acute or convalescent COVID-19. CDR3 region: CASTVGEANYGYTF. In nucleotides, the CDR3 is TGTGCCAGCACCGTAGGGGAAGCTAACTATGGCTACACCTTC.